The text below deals with one TCR beta chain. Its antigen is unidentified. The junction departs from germline at one end; a sequencing error may be responsible. TCRdb's table, derived via immunoSEQ multiplex PCR, lists solely in-frame clones and lacks some. This sample has about 93,000 clones; 94% occur once, and the top ten carry approximately 2.4%. The sample originates from a study of OX40 agonist ivuxolimab in advanced cancers. Study conclusions and caveats: Among patients with partial responses at 0.1-3.0 mg/kg, clonal expansion was among the lowest. At 0.1 to 3.0 mg/kg and by week 6, CD4+ and CD8+ T cells in the blood had expanded clonally.

The CDR3 consists of 11 residues. In germline, CDR1 is MNHNS, CDR2 SASEGT. Individuals having autoimmune disease history or systemic immunosuppression were not enrolled. The specimen was CD4+ or CD8+ T cells sorted from blood, collected in a trial of the OX40 agonist ivuxolimab. The genes are TRBV6-1 and TRBJ2-7; TRBD2 matches 10 bases. The receptor comes from an adult with an advanced solid tumor such as melanoma, head and neck, liver or kidney cancer. This CDR3 is CASSSTSSGRF. As DNA, the CDR3 is TGTGCCAGCAGTAGTACTAGTAGCGGGAGGTTC.